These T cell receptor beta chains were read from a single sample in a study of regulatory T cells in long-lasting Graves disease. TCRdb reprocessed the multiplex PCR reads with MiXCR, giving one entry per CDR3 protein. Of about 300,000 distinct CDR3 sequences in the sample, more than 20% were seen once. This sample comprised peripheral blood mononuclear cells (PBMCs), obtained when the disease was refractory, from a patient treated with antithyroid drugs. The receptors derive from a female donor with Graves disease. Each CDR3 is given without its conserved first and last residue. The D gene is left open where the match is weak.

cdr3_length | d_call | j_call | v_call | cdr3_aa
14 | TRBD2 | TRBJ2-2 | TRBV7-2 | ASSPQLAENTGELF
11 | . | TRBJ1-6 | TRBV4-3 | ASSQDGNSPLH
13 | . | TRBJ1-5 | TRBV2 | ASSDSWVSNQPQH
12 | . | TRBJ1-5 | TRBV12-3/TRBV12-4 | ASSLGLPGQPQH
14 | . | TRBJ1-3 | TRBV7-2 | ASSLELANSGNTIY
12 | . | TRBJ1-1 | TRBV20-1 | SAERGGDYTEAF
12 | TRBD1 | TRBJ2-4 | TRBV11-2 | ASSLGQGSYIQY
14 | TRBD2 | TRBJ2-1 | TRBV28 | ASSPNTSGRDNEQF
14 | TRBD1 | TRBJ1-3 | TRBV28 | ASSLSGTVSGNTIY
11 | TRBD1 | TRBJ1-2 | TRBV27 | ASSRTGKDGYT
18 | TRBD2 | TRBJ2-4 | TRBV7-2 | ASSPTPGLAVAIAKNIQY
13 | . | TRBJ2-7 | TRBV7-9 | ASSPYPTGRYEQY
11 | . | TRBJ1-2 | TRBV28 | ASLKRGNYGYT
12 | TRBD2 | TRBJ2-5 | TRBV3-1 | ASSRVLAEETQY
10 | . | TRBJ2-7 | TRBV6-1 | ASKLGNYEQY
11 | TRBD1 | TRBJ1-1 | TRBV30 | AWSVGGTGEAF
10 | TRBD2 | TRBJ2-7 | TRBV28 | ATHTGGAEQY
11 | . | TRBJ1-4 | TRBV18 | ASSEDGNEKLF
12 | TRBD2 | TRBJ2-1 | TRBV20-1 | SATRTSGHNEQF
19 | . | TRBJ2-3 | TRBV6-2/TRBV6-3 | ASSFFLAGIERNPFTDTQY
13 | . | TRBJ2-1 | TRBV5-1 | ASSSTAGMYNEQF
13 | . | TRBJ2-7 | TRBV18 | ASSPSPGTSYEQY
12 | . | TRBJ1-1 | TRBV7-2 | ASSFGRETTEAF
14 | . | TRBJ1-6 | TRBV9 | ASSRTALSYNSPLH
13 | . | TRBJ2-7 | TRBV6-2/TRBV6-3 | ASSYADRSTYEQY
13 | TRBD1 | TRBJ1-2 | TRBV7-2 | ASSFFLGQGYGYT
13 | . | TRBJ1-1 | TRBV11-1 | ASSFTGGRNTEAF
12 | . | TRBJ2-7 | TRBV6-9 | ASSYSWTGEEQY